Sequencing of this T cell receptor (beta chain) was carried out in a study of identical twins. TCRdb reanalysed the 5' RACE reads using MiXCR and keeps one entry per CDR3 protein. The table includes hundreds of thousands of distinct CDR3 sequences, approximately 13% detected once. The CDR3 contains 13 residues. Germline V gives CDR1 DFQATT, CDR2 SNEGSKA (reference sequence). Trimming cost V 6 bases and J 2 bases, with 12 bases left between them. This clonotype was counted between two and nine times. These sequences were also reported in another study, on yellow fever vaccine responses in identical twins. As reported in that work: Twins' vaccine T cell response reportedly seemed partly convergent, partly personalized.

This sequence joins TRBV20-1 and TRBJ2-3; D is perhaps TRBD2 (5 bases). Input material: PBMCs. This clonotype was sampled from a woman aged 18 to 35 in good health. In DNA form, the CDR3 reads TGCAGTGCGGCGGGCCAGCCCACAGATACGCAGTATTTT. This codes for CSAAGQPTDTQYF.